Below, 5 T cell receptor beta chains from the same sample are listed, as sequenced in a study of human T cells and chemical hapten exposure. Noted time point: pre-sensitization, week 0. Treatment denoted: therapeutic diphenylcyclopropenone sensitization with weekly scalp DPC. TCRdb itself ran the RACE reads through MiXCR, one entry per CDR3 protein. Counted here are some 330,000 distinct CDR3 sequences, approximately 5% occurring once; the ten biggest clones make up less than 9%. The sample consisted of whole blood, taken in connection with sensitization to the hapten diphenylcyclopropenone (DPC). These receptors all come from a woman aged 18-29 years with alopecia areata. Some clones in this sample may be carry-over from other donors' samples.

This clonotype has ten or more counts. The CDR3 loop is CASSSYRDQPQHF. CDR3 in DNA: TGTGCCAGCAGCTCCTACAGGGATCAGCCCCAGCATTTT. The chain employs TRBV7-2 and TRBJ1-5; possible D gene TRBD1, 6 bases. Between the trimmed V and J ends, which lost 4 bases and 5 bases, there was a span of 9 bases. CDR3 length: 13 amino acids. Looked up from germline, CDR1 is SGHTA and CDR2 is FQGNSA.

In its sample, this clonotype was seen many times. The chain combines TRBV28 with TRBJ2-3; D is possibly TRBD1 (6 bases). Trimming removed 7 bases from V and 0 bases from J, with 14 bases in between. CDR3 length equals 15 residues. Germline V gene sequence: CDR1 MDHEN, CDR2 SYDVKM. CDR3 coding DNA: TGTGCCAGCACCTTCGGACAGACAAGCACAGATACGCAGTATTTT. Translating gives CASTFGQTSTDTQYF.

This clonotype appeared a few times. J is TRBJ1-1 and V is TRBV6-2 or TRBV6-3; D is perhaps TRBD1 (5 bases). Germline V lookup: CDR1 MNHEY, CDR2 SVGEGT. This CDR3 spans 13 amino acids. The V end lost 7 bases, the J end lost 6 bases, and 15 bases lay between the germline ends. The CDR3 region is CASTTTGTSEAFF. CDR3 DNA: TGTGCCAGCACTACCACTGGGACGTCTGAAGCTTTCTTT.

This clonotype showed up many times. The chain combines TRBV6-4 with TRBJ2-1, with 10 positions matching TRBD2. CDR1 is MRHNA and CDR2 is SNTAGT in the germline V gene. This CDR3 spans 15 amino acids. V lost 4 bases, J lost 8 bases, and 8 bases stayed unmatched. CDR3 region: CASSGSGGALDEQFF. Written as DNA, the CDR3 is TGTGCCAGCAGTGGAAGCGGGGGGGCCTTGGATGAGCAGTTCTTC.

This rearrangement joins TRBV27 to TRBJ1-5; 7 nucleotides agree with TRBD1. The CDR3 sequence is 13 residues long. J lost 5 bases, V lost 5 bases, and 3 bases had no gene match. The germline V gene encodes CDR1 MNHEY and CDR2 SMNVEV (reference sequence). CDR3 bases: TGTGCCAGCAGTACCGACAGGGATCAGCCCCAGCATTTT. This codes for CASSTDRDQPQHF.